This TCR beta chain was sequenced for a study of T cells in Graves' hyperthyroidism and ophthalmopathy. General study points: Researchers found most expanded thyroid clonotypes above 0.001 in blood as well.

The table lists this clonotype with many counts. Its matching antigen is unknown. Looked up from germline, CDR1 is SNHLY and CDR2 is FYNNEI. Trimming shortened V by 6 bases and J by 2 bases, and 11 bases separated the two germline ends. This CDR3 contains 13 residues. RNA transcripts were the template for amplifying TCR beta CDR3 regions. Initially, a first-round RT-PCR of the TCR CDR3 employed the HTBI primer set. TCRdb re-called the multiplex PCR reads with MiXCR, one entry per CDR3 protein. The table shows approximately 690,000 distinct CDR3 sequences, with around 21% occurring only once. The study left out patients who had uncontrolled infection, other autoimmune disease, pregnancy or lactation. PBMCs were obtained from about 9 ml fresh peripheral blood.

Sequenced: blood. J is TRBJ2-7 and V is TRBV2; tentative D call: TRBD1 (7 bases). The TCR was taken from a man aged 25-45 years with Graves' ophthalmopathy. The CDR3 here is CASRAGQPYEQYF. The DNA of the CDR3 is TGTGCCAGCAGGGCGGGACAGCCCTACGAGCAGTACTTC.